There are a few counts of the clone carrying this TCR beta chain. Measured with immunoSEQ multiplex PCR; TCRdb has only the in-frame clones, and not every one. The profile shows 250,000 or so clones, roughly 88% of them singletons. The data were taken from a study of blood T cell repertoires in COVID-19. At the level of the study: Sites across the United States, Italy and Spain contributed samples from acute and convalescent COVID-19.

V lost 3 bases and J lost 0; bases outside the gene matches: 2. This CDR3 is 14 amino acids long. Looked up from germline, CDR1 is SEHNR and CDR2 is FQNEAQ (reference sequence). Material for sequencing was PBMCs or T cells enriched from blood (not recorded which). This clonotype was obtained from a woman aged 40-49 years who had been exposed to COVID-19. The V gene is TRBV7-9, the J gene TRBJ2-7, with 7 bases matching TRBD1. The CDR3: CASSFAGGSYEQYF. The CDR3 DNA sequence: TGTGCCAGCAGCTTCGCAGGGGGCTCCTACGAGCAGTACTTC.